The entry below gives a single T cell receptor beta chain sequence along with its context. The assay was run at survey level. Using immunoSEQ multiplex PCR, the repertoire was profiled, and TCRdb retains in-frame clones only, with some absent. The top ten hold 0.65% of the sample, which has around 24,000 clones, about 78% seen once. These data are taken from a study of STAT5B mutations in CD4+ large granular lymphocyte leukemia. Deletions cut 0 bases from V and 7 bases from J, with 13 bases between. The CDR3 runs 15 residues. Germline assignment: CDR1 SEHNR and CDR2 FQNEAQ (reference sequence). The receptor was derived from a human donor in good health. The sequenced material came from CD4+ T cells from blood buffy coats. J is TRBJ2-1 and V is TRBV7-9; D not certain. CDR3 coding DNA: TGTGCCAGCAGCTTAGCTTATAAGGGTAGGAATGAGCAGTTCTTC. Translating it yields CASSLAYKGRNEQFF.